This T cell receptor (beta chain) was identified in a study of T-cell reconstitution after alpha-beta-depleted transplantation in children. Study observations and caveats: Expanded clones from the graft, numbering several hundred, reportedly supplied alpha-beta T cells about two months after transplant. TCRbeta diversity was high at day 60 in some patients (a result of surviving recipient T cells and thymic progenitors). T cells produced anew were the main source of T-cell counts and diversity one year after transplant.

The CDR3 spans 12 residues. With 6 bases removed from V and 5 bases from J, the gap between germline ends came to 11 bases. Germline loops: CDR1 SEHNR, CDR2 FQNEAQ (reference sequence). Regarding this clonotype: Its antigen is unknown.

Unique molecular identifiers were used in preparing the TCRbeta library. MiXCR, applied by TCRdb to the PCR reads, yields one record per CDR3 protein. The table includes 250,000 to 400,000 distinct CDR3 sequences, approximately 23% detected once. The chain couples TRBV7-9 to TRBJ2-7; D possibly matches TRBD1 or TRBD2 (5 bases each). The input for sequencing was PBMCs, mostly from graft donor cells, taken 180 days after TCRalphabeta/CD19-depleted stem cell transplant. The source of this sequence is a male patient younger than 18 who had a stem cell transplant for acute lymphoblastic leukemia, so the T cells may come from the graft donor. This CDR3 is CASSRGVDEQYF. The DNA of the CDR3 is TGTGCCAGCAGTAGGGGAGTGGACGAGCAGTACTTC.